Listed below are T cell receptor beta chains from one sample, sequenced in a study of blood T cell repertoires in COVID-19. Profiled with immunoSEQ multiplex PCR; TCRdb holds only in-frame clones, not every one. The sample shows hundreds of thousands of clones, roughly 87% of them seen only once. The sequenced sample consisted of PBMCs or T cells enriched from blood (not recorded which). These receptors were obtained from a woman under 40 who had recovered from COVID-19. CDR3s include the opening cysteine and the closing phenylalanine or tryptophan. A D gene is named only where the DNA matches it firmly. A clone size is listed for some rows: how often the clone was seen (once, few, many), or a class if it is expanded.

j_gene: TRBJ1-5; d_gene: TRBD1; abundance: -; v_gene: TRBV13; CDR3nt: TGTGCCAGCAGGCGCCCGGGACAGAGCAATCAGCCCCAGCATTTT; CDR3aa: CASRRPGQSNQPQHF
j_gene: TRBJ2-1; d_gene: TRBD2; abundance: -; v_gene: TRBV19; CDR3nt: TGTGCCAGTAGCCCTGGGACTAGCGGCTTCTCCTACAATGAGCAGTTCTTC; CDR3aa: CASSPGTSGFSYNEQFF
j_gene: TRBJ2-3; d_gene: TRBD2; abundance: -; v_gene: TRBV7-2; CDR3nt: TGTGCCAGCAGCCCCCGGGGGGGAAGTTACACAGATACGCAGTATTTT; CDR3aa: CASSPRGGSYTDTQYF
j_gene: TRBJ1-1; d_gene: TRBD1; abundance: -; v_gene: TRBV28; CDR3nt: TGTGCCAGCAGTTTATACTACAGGGGGAACACTGAAGCTTTCTTT; CDR3aa: CASSLYYRGNTEAFF
j_gene: TRBJ1-4; d_gene: -; abundance: -; v_gene: TRBV7-9; CDR3nt: TGTGCCAGCAGCCCCACCGGTGAGGAAAAACTGTTTTTT; CDR3aa: CASSPTGEEKLFF
j_gene: TRBJ2-7; d_gene: TRBD1; abundance: once; v_gene: TRBV7-9; CDR3nt: TGTGCCAGCAGCTCGCTCAGGGGGTCGTACGAGCAGTACTTC; CDR3aa: CASSSLRGSYEQYF
j_gene: TRBJ2-6; d_gene: -; abundance: -; v_gene: TRBV7-6; CDR3nt: TGTGCCAGCAGCCACATTGGGTTGGGAGCTTATGGGGCCAACGTCCTGACTTTC; CDR3aa: CASSHIGLGAYGANVLTF
j_gene: TRBJ1-1; d_gene: TRBD1; abundance: -; v_gene: TRBV18; CDR3nt: TGTGCCAGCTCACCGAGGACAGGCGAGGGGACTGAAGCTTTCTTT; CDR3aa: CASSPRTGEGTEAFF
j_gene: TRBJ2-5; d_gene: TRBD2; abundance: -; v_gene: TRBV9; CDR3nt: TGTGCCAGCAGCAGCCGACTAGCGGTTTCCCAAGAGACCCAGTACTTC; CDR3aa: CASSSRLAVSQETQYF
j_gene: TRBJ2-7; d_gene: TRBD1; abundance: -; v_gene: TRBV5-4; CDR3nt: TGTGCCAGCAGCTTGGATCCAGGGGGCACGGTTGGCGAGCAGTACTTC; CDR3aa: CASSLDPGGTVGEQYF
j_gene: TRBJ2-7; d_gene: -; abundance: -; v_gene: TRBV28; CDR3nt: TGTGCCAGCACCCTTGGGAGTGCTCGCTACGAGCAGTACTTC; CDR3aa: CASTLGSARYEQYF
j_gene: TRBJ2-7; d_gene: -; abundance: -; v_gene: TRBV6-4; CDR3nt: TGTGCCAGCAGGGGGAGAAGAAGGACTGTTCCCTACGAGCAGTACTTC; CDR3aa: CASRGRRRTVPYEQYF
j_gene: TRBJ2-2; d_gene: -; abundance: -; v_gene: TRBV4-1; CDR3nt: TGCGCCAGCAGCCAAGGATCCGGGACAACGAACACCGGGGAGCTGTTTTTT; CDR3aa: CASSQGSGTTNTGELFF
j_gene: TRBJ1-1; d_gene: -; abundance: -; v_gene: TRBV27; CDR3nt: TGTGCCAGCAGTTTAAGCAGGCTGAACACTGAAGCTTTCTTT; CDR3aa: CASSLSRLNTEAFF
j_gene: TRBJ1-2; d_gene: TRBD1; abundance: -; v_gene: TRBV19; CDR3nt: TGTGCCAGTATTGACAGGGAGGACTATGGCTACACCTTC; CDR3aa: CASIDREDYGYTF
j_gene: TRBJ1-2; d_gene: TRBD1; abundance: -; v_gene: TRBV12-5; CDR3nt: TGTGCTAGTGGTTCTACTCCGGGACAGTTCGTCACTACCCATGGCTACACCTTC; CDR3aa: CASGSTPGQFVTTHGYTF
j_gene: TRBJ1-3; d_gene: -; abundance: -; v_gene: TRBV2; CDR3nt: TGTGCCAGCAGTGACGCAGGGTCCGGTGTCGACACCATATATTTT; CDR3aa: CASSDAGSGVDTIYF
j_gene: TRBJ1-1; d_gene: -; abundance: -; v_gene: TRBV7-5; CDR3nt: TGTGTCAGAGGCTTAGCAGGCTTTTGTGCCAGGGGTGGATCTAACACTGAAGCTTTCTTT; CDR3aa: CVRGLAGFCARGGSNTEAFF
j_gene: TRBJ1-2; d_gene: -; abundance: -; v_gene: TRBV27; CDR3nt: TGTGCCAGCAGTTTAACGGCGGCGTACTATGGCTACACCTTC; CDR3aa: CASSLTAAYYGYTF
j_gene: TRBJ1-2; d_gene: TRBD1; abundance: once; v_gene: TRBV28; CDR3nt: TGTGCCAGCAGTTTCAGGACAGGGGGTAATGTTGGCTACACCTTC; CDR3aa: CASSFRTGGNVGYTF
j_gene: TRBJ1-4; d_gene: TRBD1; abundance: once; v_gene: TRBV19; CDR3nt: TGTGCCAGTAGCCTGGGGGACAGGAATGAAAAACTGTTTTTT; CDR3aa: CASSLGDRNEKLFF
j_gene: TRBJ2-2; d_gene: TRBD1; abundance: -; v_gene: TRBV4-1; CDR3nt: TGCGCCAGCAGCCAGGAGACGGGACAGGGGGCGCCCGGGGAGCTGTTTTTT; CDR3aa: CASSQETGQGAPGELFF
j_gene: TRBJ2-1; d_gene: -; abundance: -; v_gene: TRBV11-2; CDR3nt: TGTGCCAGCAGCTTAGTATCGGGGATTTCCTACAATGAGCAGTTCTTC; CDR3aa: CASSLVSGISYNEQFF
j_gene: TRBJ1-3; d_gene: -; abundance: few; v_gene: TRBV2; CDR3nt: TGTGCCAGCATCCTACCAAACCCCAGGATAGGAAACACCATATATTTT; CDR3aa: CASILPNPRIGNTIYF
j_gene: TRBJ2-4; d_gene: TRBD1; abundance: -; v_gene: TRBV5-1; CDR3nt: TGCGCCAGCAGCTTAACAGGGGTTGGAGCCGACCGCTCAAACATTCAGTACTTC; CDR3aa: CASSLTGVGADRSNIQYF
j_gene: TRBJ2-1; d_gene: TRBD2; abundance: -; v_gene: TRBV5-4; CDR3nt: TGTGCCAGCAGCGCCCGGGGGGGCCGGGATGAGCAGTTCTTC; CDR3aa: CASSARGGRDEQFF
j_gene: TRBJ2-7; d_gene: TRBD1; abundance: -; v_gene: TRBV14; CDR3nt: TGTGCCAGCAGCAAAGAGGGACAGGGGCCCTCTTACGAGCAGTACTTC; CDR3aa: CASSKEGQGPSYEQYF
j_gene: TRBJ2-3; d_gene: -; abundance: -; v_gene: TRBV4-1; CDR3nt: TGCGCCAGCAGCCAAGTGAATGCGGCCGCAGATACGCAGTATTTT; CDR3aa: CASSQVNAAADTQYF
j_gene: TRBJ2-7; d_gene: -; abundance: -; v_gene: TRBV3-1/TRBV3-2; CDR3nt: TGTGCCAGCAGCCTCCTGGGCAGCACCACTCTTTACGAGCAGTACTTC; CDR3aa: CASSLLGSTTLYEQYF
j_gene: TRBJ1-5; d_gene: TRBD1; abundance: -; v_gene: TRBV9; CDR3nt: TGTGCCAGCAGCGTAACCGGGACAGACAATCAGCCCCAGCATTTT; CDR3aa: CASSVTGTDNQPQHF
j_gene: TRBJ2-7; d_gene: TRBD1; abundance: once; v_gene: TRBV7-9; CDR3nt: TGTGCCAGCAACCCCCAGACAGGGACCTACGAGCAGTACTTC; CDR3aa: CASNPQTGTYEQYF
j_gene: TRBJ1-2; d_gene: -; abundance: -; v_gene: TRBV9; CDR3nt: TGTGCCAGCAGCGTAGGCGCAGGGACTAACTATGGCTACACCTTC; CDR3aa: CASSVGAGTNYGYTF
j_gene: TRBJ2-3; d_gene: TRBD1; abundance: once; v_gene: TRBV24-1; CDR3nt: TGTGCCACCAGTGATACACGGGACAGGGGGGAGGGAGATACGCAGTATTTT; CDR3aa: CATSDTRDRGEGDTQYF
j_gene: TRBJ2-7; d_gene: -; abundance: -; v_gene: TRBV5-6; CDR3nt: TGTGCCAGCAGCTTCAGTGGGTACAGGGTCTACGAGCAGTACTTC; CDR3aa: CASSFSGYRVYEQYF
j_gene: TRBJ2-7; d_gene: -; abundance: -; v_gene: TRBV28; CDR3nt: TGTGCCAGCAGTGTATCCACAGGGTACGCCTACGAGCAGTACTTC; CDR3aa: CASSVSTGYAYEQYF
j_gene: TRBJ2-3; d_gene: TRBD1; abundance: -; v_gene: TRBV7-9; CDR3nt: TGTGCCAGCGGAGGAGACAGGGAAAGCACAGATACGCAGTATTTT; CDR3aa: CASGGDRESTDTQYF
j_gene: TRBJ2-1; d_gene: TRBD2; abundance: once; v_gene: TRBV7-2; CDR3nt: TGTGCCAGCAGCTTAGGCCTAGCGGGGAACACTGAGCAGTTCTTC; CDR3aa: CASSLGLAGNTEQFF
j_gene: TRBJ1-4; d_gene: -; abundance: -; v_gene: TRBV7-2; CDR3nt: TGTGCCAGCAGTCCGGGGGATGGGGGATACGAAAAACTGTTTTTT; CDR3aa: CASSPGDGGYEKLFF
j_gene: TRBJ1-1; d_gene: TRBD1; abundance: -; v_gene: TRBV14; CDR3nt: TGTGCCAGCAGCCAAGCAGCCGGGACAGAGGTAACAAGGAACACTGAAGCTTTCTTT; CDR3aa: CASSQAAGTEVTRNTEAFF
j_gene: TRBJ1-2; d_gene: TRBD1; abundance: -; v_gene: TRBV10-1; CDR3nt: TGCGCCAGCAGTGCGGACAGGGTAGGCGGCTACACCTTC; CDR3aa: CASSADRVGGYTF
j_gene: TRBJ2-3; d_gene: TRBD1; abundance: -; v_gene: TRBV28; CDR3nt: TGTGCCAGCAGTGCGGCGGGACAGGGATTATTAAATACGCAGTATTTT; CDR3aa: CASSAAGQGLLNTQYF